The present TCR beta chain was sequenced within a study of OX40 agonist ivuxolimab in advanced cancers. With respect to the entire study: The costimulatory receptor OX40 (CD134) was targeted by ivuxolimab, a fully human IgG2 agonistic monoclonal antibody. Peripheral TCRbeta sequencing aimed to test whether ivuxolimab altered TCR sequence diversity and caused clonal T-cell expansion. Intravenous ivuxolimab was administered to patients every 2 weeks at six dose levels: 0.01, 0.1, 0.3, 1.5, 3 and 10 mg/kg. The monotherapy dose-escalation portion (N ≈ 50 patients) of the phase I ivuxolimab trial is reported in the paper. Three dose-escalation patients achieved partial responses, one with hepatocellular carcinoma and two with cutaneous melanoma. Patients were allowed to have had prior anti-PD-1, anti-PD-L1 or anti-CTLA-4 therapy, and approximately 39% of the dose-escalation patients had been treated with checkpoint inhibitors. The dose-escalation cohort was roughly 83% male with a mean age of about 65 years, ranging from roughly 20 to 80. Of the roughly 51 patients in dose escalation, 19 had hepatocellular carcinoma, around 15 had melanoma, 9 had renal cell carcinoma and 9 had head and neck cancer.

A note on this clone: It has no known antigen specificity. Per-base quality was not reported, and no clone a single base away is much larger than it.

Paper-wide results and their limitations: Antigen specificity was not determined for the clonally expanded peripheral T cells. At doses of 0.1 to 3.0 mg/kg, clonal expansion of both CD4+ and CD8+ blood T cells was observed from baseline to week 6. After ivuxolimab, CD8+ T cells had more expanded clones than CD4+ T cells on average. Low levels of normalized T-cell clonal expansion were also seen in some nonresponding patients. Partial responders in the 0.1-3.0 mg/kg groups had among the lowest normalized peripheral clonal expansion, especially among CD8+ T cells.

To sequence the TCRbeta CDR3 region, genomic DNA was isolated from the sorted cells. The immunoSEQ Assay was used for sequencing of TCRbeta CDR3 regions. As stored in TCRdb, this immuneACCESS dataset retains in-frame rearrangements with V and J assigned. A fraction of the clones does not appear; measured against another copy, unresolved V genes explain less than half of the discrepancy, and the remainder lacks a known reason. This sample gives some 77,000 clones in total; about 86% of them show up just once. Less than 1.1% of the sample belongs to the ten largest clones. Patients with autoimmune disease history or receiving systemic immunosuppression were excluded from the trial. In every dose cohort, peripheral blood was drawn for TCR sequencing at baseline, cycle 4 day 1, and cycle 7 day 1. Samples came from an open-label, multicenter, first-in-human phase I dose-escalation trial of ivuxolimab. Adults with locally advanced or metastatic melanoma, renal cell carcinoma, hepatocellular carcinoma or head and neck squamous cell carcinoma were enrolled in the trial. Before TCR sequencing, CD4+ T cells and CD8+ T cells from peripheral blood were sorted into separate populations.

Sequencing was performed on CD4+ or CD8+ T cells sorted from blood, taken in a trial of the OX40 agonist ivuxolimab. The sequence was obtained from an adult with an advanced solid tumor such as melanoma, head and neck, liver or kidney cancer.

The bases are TGTGCCAGCAGCCCCGGTTGGGATGAGCAGTTCTTC. Its protein is CASSPGWDEQFF. The chain employs TRBV7-9 and TRBJ2-1; too little of a D gene remains to name it. Taken from the germline V gene (reference sequence), the CDR1 and CDR2 loops are SEHNR and FQNEAQ. The V and J ends are trimmed by 5 bases and 8 bases, leaving 10 bases between them. The CDR3 runs 12 residues from the cysteine to the phenylalanine. Just the 36-base CDR3 DNA is kept, in frame starting at base 1.